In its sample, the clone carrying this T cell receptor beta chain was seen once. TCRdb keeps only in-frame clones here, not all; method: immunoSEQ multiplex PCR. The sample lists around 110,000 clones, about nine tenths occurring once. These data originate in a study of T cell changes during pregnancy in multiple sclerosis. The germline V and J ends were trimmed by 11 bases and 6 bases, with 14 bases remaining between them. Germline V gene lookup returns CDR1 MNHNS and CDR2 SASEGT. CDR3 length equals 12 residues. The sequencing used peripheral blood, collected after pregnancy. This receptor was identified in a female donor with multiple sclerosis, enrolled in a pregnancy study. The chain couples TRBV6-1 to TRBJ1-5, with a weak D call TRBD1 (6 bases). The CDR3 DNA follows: TGTGCCGAGGGGGGGGGAAGTCAGCCCCAGCATTTT. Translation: CAEGGGSQPQHF.